The 18 T cell receptor beta chains below all came from one sample that was sequenced in a study of immune heterogeneity within non-small cell lung tumors. Genomic DNA extracted from bulk tumor tissue served as template. A total of 550 to 650 ng was used per sample. From each primary tumor, several far-apart biopsies were obtained during surgery. Samples came from untreated patients having curative surgery for newly diagnosed non-small cell lung cancer. A multiplex PCR containing 32 V primers and 13 J primers was used to amplify TCR beta CDR3. Each CDR3 protein is one row after TCRdb ran MiXCR on the multiplex PCR reads. The data contain tens of thousands of distinct CDR3 sequences, 25% to 30% of them singletons. The sequenced sample was lung tumor tissue. The receptors were gathered from a man between 35 and 55 years old with non-small cell lung cancer.

This chain joins TRBV20-1 and TRBJ2-2; 8 nucleotides line up with TRBD1. The germline V gene has CDR1 DFQATT and CDR2 SNEGSKA (reference sequence). The CDR3 is 15 residues long. The ends lost 5 bases at V and 2 bases at J; junction bases unmatched: 7. The CDR3 sequence is CSALDRVSNTGELFF. The CDR3 DNA sequence: TGCAGTGCTTTGGACAGGGTATCAAACACCGGGGAGCTGTTTTTT.

Many counts were recorded for this clonotype. The rearrangement uses TRBV14 and TRBJ2-3; 7 bases are shared with TRBD2. CDR1 is SGHDN, CDR2 FVKESK, per germline. The ends lost 2 bases at V and 6 bases at J; junction bases unmatched: 8. CDR3 length: 15 residues. The CDR3 DNA reads as TGTGCCAGCAGCCAATACAGCGGGACCGCGGATACGCAGTATTTT. This translates into CASSQYSGTADTQYF.

This clonotype was observed a handful of times. Likely a read error: the CDR3 ends without its conserved phenylalanine or tryptophan. The chain is built from TRBV5-1 and TRBJ1-2; the D is unclear. CDR1 and CDR2 from the germline V gene are SGHRS and YFSETQ. This CDR3 contains 15 residues. Trimming cost V 0 bases and J 0 bases, with 9 bases left between them. DNA for the CDR3: TGCGCCAGCAGCTTGGCCTCAAGGACTAACTATGGCTACACCCTC. Amino acid sequence: CASSLASRTNYGYTL.

As for this clonotype: A much more abundant neighbour one base away suggests this may be a read error. The chain carries TRBV28 and TRBJ2-7; D not resolved. The CDR3 loop spans 12 amino acids. Germline V gene sequence: CDR1 MDHEN, CDR2 SYDVKM. The CDR3 is CACRSQTYEQYF. In DNA form, the CDR3 reads TGTGCCTGCAGGTCACAGACCTACGAGCAGTACTTC.

V usage is TRBV5-4 and J usage is TRBJ2-7; 7 positions match TRBD2. V shed 0 bases and J 4 bases; nucleotides not matched to a gene: 4. From germline, CDR1 is SGHNT and CDR2 YYREEE (reference sequence). This CDR3 comprises 14 residues. As DNA, the CDR3 is TGTGCCAGCAGCTTGGAGCGGGATCTATACGAGCAGTACTTC. This encodes CASSLERDLYEQYF. Full variable domain (rest looked up from reference TRBV5-4 and TRBJ2-7): ETGVTQSPTHLIKTRGQQVTLRCSSQSGHNTVSWYQQALGQGPQFIFQYYREEENGRGNFPPRFSGLQFPNYSSELNVNALELDDSALYLCASSLERDLYEQYFGPGTRLTVT.

This clonotype was recorded many times. The rearrangement uses TRBV30 and TRBJ2-7; maybe TRBD1 (6 bases). Germline V gives CDR1 GTSNPN, CDR2 SVGIG (reference sequence). Trimming removed 4 bases from V and 1 base from J, with 11 bases in between. The CDR3 has 13 amino acids. CDR3 bases: TGTGCCTGGACAAAACAGGGATCCTACGAGCAGTACTTC. This gives the protein CAWTKQGSYEQYF.

This clonotype was found a few times. The chain links TRBV18 to TRBJ1-1, with D unresolved. Germline assignment: CDR1 KGHSH and CDR2 LQKENI. Trimming shortened V by 3 bases and J by 4 bases, and 6 bases separated the two germline ends. This CDR3 spans 12 amino acids. This chain's CDR3 is CASSPSVTEAFF. CDR3 bases: TGTGCCAGCTCACCCTCAGTCACTGAAGCTTTCTTT.

This clonotype was recorded at least ten times. V gene TRBV30 combines with J gene TRBJ1-4; D is undetermined. CDR1 is GTSNPN and CDR2 is SVGIG in the germline V gene (reference sequence). Between the trimmed V and J ends, which lost 0 bases and 7 bases, there was a span of 12 bases. The CDR3 consists of 14 residues. The CDR3: CAWSVGREGEKLFF. The CDR3 nucleotides read TGTGCCTGGAGTGTTGGAAGGGAGGGTGAAAAACTGTTTTTT.

The J gene is TRBJ2-5, the V gene TRBV11-3; D remains ambiguous. With 3 bases removed from V and 4 bases from J, the gap between germline ends came to 6 bases. The CDR3 is 12 amino acids. Germline assignment: CDR1 SGHNT and CDR2 YENEEA. The DNA for the CDR3 is TGTGCCAGCAGCTTTATATCAGAGACCCAGTACTTC. This codes for CASSFISETQYF.

This clonotype was found a few times. This sequence joins TRBV6-2 or TRBV6-3 and TRBJ2-1; D possibly corresponds to TRBD1 (5 bases). CDR1 is MNHEY, CDR2 SVGEGT, per germline. The V end lost 0 bases, the J end lost 6 bases, and 12 bases lay between the germline ends. The CDR3 length is 15 residues. Written as DNA, the CDR3 is TGTGCCAGCAGTTACTCGAGGTTTAGGGGCAATGAGCAGTTCTTC. It encodes CASSYSRFRGNEQFF.

In its sample, this clonotype was seen many times. The chain couples TRBV18 to TRBJ2-7, with unresolved D. Germline CDR1 and CDR2: KGHSH and LQKENI. The CDR3 runs to 13 residues. Deletions cut 3 bases from V and 6 bases from J, with 12 bases between. This chain's CDR3 is CASSPLEAGEQYF. The CDR3 DNA sequence: TGTGCCAGCTCACCGCTCGAGGCTGGCGAGCAGTACTTC.

As concerns this clonotype: This clone may be a read error of a much larger clone one base away. V usage is TRBV20-1 and J usage is TRBJ2-1, with unresolved D. The CDR3 sequence is 15 residues long. Germline V CDR1 and CDR2: DFQATT, SNEGSKA (reference sequence). With 7 bases removed from V and 0 bases from J, the gap between germline ends came to 16 bases. For the CDR3, the DNA is TGCAGTGTCACCCTATTAAGGAGCTCCTACAATGAGCAGTTCTTC. This encodes CSVTLLRSSYNEQFF.

V is TRBV11-2 and J is TRBJ2-5; no definite D call. The CDR3 is 15 amino acids. Germline-derived CDR1 and CDR2 are SGHAT and FQNNGV. Between the trimmed V and J ends, which lost 1 base and 0 bases, there was a span of 9 bases. In DNA, the CDR3 is TGTGCCAGCAGCTTAGGGAGTAGACACCAAGAGACCCAGTACTTC. It specifies CASSLGSRHQETQYF.

The J gene is TRBJ2-7, the V gene TRBV5-6; D call uncertain. Trimming stripped 5 bases from V and 2 bases from J, with 14 bases between. The CDR3 extends over 14 amino acids. Germline-derived CDR1 and CDR2 are SGHDT and YYEEEE. The CDR3 loop is CASRSAGSAYEQYF. The CDR3 DNA reads TGTGCCAGCAGGTCGGCCGGCAGCGCCTACGAGCAGTACTTC.

J is TRBJ1-4 and V is TRBV9; D remains unclear. V lost 3 bases, J lost 8 bases, and 17 bases lay in between. Germline V gene data show CDR1 as SGDLS and CDR2 as YYNGEE. This CDR3 is built from 15 residues. CDR3 region: CASSGGWGVGEKLFF. DNA for the CDR3: TGTGCCAGCAGCGGAGGATGGGGTGTTGGGGAAAAACTGTTTTTT.

This clonotype was detected only a few times. The V gene is TRBV4-2, the J gene TRBJ2-2, with a possible D match to TRBD1 (5 bases). V was cut by 6 bases and J by 5 bases, with 16 bases left in between. CDR3 length equals 15 residues. In germline, CDR1 is LGHNA, CDR2 YNFKEQ. The CDR3 sequence: CASSPPTVTTGELFF. CDR3 DNA sequence: TGTGCCAGCAGTCCCCCGACAGTAACAACCGGGGAGCTGTTTTTT.

At least ten counts were recorded for this clonotype. The chain is built from TRBV12-3 or TRBV12-4 and TRBJ1-2, with D possibly matching TRBD1 (6 bases). The CDR3 length is 14 residues. Trimming took off 5 bases at V and 4 bases at J, with 14 bases between the two ends. CDR3 protein: CASSPTGFSYGYTF. The CDR3 nucleotides are TGTGCCAGCAGTCCTACAGGGTTTTCCTATGGCTACACCTTC.

V gene TRBV14 combines with J gene TRBJ1-1; maybe TRBD1 (5 bases). The germline V gene encodes CDR1 SGHDN and CDR2 FVKESK. V gave up 2 bases and J gave up 6 bases, with 19 bases separating them. There are 16 residues in the CDR3. The chain's CDR3 is CASSQLSVSGTAEAFF. In DNA, the CDR3 is TGTGCCAGCAGCCAATTATCAGTATCGGGGACGGCTGAAGCTTTCTTT.